The 16 T cell receptor beta chains listed next were all sequenced from one sample in a study of cytomegalovirus exposure and HLA in healthy donors. Use of 60 Vbeta and 13 Jbeta primers characterized the PCR. Data came from immunoSEQ multiplex PCR; TCRdb stores just in-frame clones and leaves some out. The data hold 100,000 to 150,000 clones, with 70% to 80% observed a single time. Sequencing was carried out using PBMCs. These receptor sequences come from a man aged 40-50 years in good health and CMV-seropositive.

The J gene is TRBJ2-3, the V gene TRBV2, with D perhaps TRBD1 (6 bases). The CDR3 runs 11 residues. Germline CDR1 and CDR2: SNHLY and FYNNEI. Trimming pared 7 bases from V and 9 bases from J, leaving 11 bases between. This CDR3 reads CASKGVETQYF. The CDR3 DNA reads as TGTGCCAGCAAGGGGGTAGAGACGCAGTATTTT.

The V and J genes are TRBV7-2 and TRBJ2-7; 10 positions match TRBD1. Germline V gene lookup returns CDR1 SGHTA and CDR2 FQGNSA. This CDR3 contains 16 residues. Trimming took 3 bases from V and 2 from J; bases not matched to a gene: 7. The CDR3 region is CASSLTGGVPAYEQYF. As DNA, the CDR3 is TGTGCCAGCAGCTTGACAGGGGGCGTCCCGGCCTACGAGCAGTACTTC.

This clone was seen a single time. The chain combines TRBV5-1 with TRBJ1-1; D gene unclear. From germline, CDR1 is SGHRS and CDR2 YFSETQ. The V gene lost 0 bases and the J gene lost 5 bases, with 11 bases spanning the gap. There are 14 residues in the CDR3. The CDR3 DNA follows: TGCGCCAGCAGCTTGGCCTCGAGAGAGACTGAAGCTTTCTTT. Its translation: CASSLASRETEAFF.

The rearrangement joins TRBV7-8 to TRBJ2-3, with D possibly TRBD2 on 5 matching bases. V shed 5 bases and J shed 2 bases, with 14 bases lying between them. The germline gives CDR1 SGHVS, CDR2 FQNEAQ. The CDR3 spans 15 residues. This CDR3 is CASSLGVVHTDTQYF. DNA for the CDR3: TGTGCCAGCAGCCTCGGGGTAGTACACACAGATACGCAGTATTTT.

The gene calls are TRBV2 and TRBJ1-6; D uncertain. Trimming left V 1 base short and J 7 bases short, with 14 bases between. The germline CDR1 and CDR2 sequences are SNHLY and FYNNEI. This CDR3 contains 16 residues. The CDR3 protein is CASSEGRGLRNSPLHF. As DNA, the CDR3 is TGTGCCAGCAGTGAAGGTAGAGGGTTGAGGAATTCACCCCTCCACTTT.

This clone occurred a few times. The same CDR3 also results from other DNA sequences found in this sample. The V and J genes are TRBV19 and TRBJ1-1; weak D call: TRBD1 (5 bases). The CDR3 totals 13 residues. Germline CDR1 is LNHDA and CDR2 is SQIVND (reference sequence). Trimming took 5 bases from V and 5 from J, leaving 12 bases between them. CDR3 coding DNA: TGTGCCAGTAGTGGCACCCGGGGGACTGAAGCTTTCTTT. Residues: CASSGTRGTEAFF.

This clone was detected only a few times. J is TRBJ1-2 and V is TRBV10-2; 7 positions match TRBD1. Germline V gene lookup returns CDR1 WSHSY and CDR2 SAAADI. The CDR3 runs to 16 residues. Unmatched junction bases numbered 10, after V lost 2 bases and J lost 4 bases. In nucleotides, the CDR3 is TGCGCCAGCAGTGAGATAGGCTCAGGGGGGAGCTATGGCTACACCTTC. It encodes CASSEIGSGGSYGYTF.

The chain has TRBV11-2 and TRBJ2-2; TRBD2 might be the D (5 bases). The CDR3 spans 16 residues. CDR1 and CDR2 (germline): SGHAT, FQNNGV. Between the trimmed V and J ends, which lost 5 bases and 4 bases, there was a span of 17 bases. CDR3 in amino acids: CASSPLGSVRTGELFF. The DNA of the CDR3 is TGTGCCAGCAGCCCCTTGGGTAGCGTTCGCACCGGGGAGCTGTTTTTT.

This chain joins TRBV6-1 and TRBJ2-2; TRBD2 might be the D (5 bases). Trimming cost V 6 bases and J 2 bases, with 13 bases left between them. CDR1 and CDR2 from the germline V gene are MNHNS and SASEGT. The CDR3 is 15 residues long. CDR3 loop: CASSVTRGNTGELFF. The CDR3 DNA follows: TGTGCCAGCAGCGTCACTCGGGGAAACACCGGGGAGCTGTTTTTT.

This chain uses TRBV4-2 with TRBJ1-5, with TRBD1 as a possible D gene (5 bases). V dropped 1 base and J dropped 6 bases, with 10 bases sitting between them. The length of the CDR3 is 14 residues. Germline V lookup: CDR1 LGHNA, CDR2 YNFKEQ. The CDR3 spells CASSQVAGGQPQHF. The CDR3 DNA follows: TGTGCCAGCAGCCAAGTGGCGGGGGGTCAGCCCCAGCATTTT.

V and J are TRBV4-3 and TRBJ2-1; 10 nucleotides line up with TRBD2. Unmatched junction bases numbered 11, after V lost 2 bases and J lost 7 bases. The CDR3 covers 17 residues. Germline V gene sequence: CDR1 LGHNA, CDR2 YSLEER. CDR3 residues: CASSQLPLAGAGNEQFF. DNA for the CDR3: TGCGCCAGCAGCCAACTGCCCCTAGCGGGAGCGGGGAATGAGCAGTTCTTC.

The CDR3 sequence: CASNGTRTGEKNIQYF. DNA of the CDR3: TGCGCCAGCAACGGAACCCGGACAGGGGAAAAAAACATTCAGTACTTC. V gene TRBV5-1 combines with J gene TRBJ2-4; 9 nucleotides agree with TRBD1. The CDR3 is 16 residues long. Germline CDR1 reads SGHRS; CDR2 reads YFSETQ. After removal of 6 bases from V and 4 bases from J, the junction contained 11 bases not matched to a gene.

About this clone: A far more abundant clone sits one base away, making this likely a read error. This chain connects TRBV4-1 to TRBJ2-5; D possibly corresponds to TRBD2 (6 bases). The CDR3 has 15 residues. Trimming removed 1 base at V and 2 bases at J, with 11 bases between. Germline V gene lookup returns CDR1 MGHRA and CDR2 YSYEKL. The CDR3 region has the DNA TGCGCCAGCAGCCAAGCGTCGGGAGCGCAAGAGACCCAGTACTTC. As protein: CASSQASGAQETQYF.

The rearrangement links TRBV30 to TRBJ1-5; the match to TRBD1 covers 8 bases. Germline trimming cut 2 bases from V and 2 bases from J; bases unmatched to any gene: 5. CDR1 and CDR2 from the germline V gene are GTSNPN and SVGIG (reference sequence). The CDR3 loop spans 15 amino acids. DNA for the CDR3: TGTGCCTGGAGTACGCCGGGACAGGGCAATCAGCCCCAGCATTTT. Encoded protein: CAWSTPGQGNQPQHF.

This clone was observed a single time. The chain couples TRBV27 to TRBJ1-1; D gene ambiguous. This CDR3 spans 14 amino acids. Trimming shortened V by 3 bases and J by 7 bases, and 15 bases separated the two germline ends. Germline V lookup: CDR1 MNHEY, CDR2 SMNVEV (reference sequence). The chain's CDR3 is CASSFDFGEGEAFF. The CDR3 coding sequence is TGTGCCAGCAGTTTTGACTTTGGAGAGGGTGAAGCTTTCTTT.

The gene calls are TRBV28 and TRBJ2-1; 9 bases line up with TRBD1. V was clipped by 11 bases and J by 8 bases; unmatched bases: 7. Germline CDR1 MDHEN, CDR2 SYDVKM. The CDR3 totals 12 residues. The CDR3 is CAGGQGLDEQFF. CDR3 in DNA: TGTGCCGGCGGACAGGGGCTGGATGAGCAGTTCTTC.